Sequencing of this T cell receptor beta chain was carried out in a study of cytomegalovirus exposure and HLA in healthy donors. Study results and limitations: In vitro experiments confirmed that a few CMV-associated chains were specific for CMV antigens.

Clones were read by immunoSEQ multiplex PCR, and TCRdb kept only the in-frame ones, dropping some. The top ten hold around 1% of the sample, which has some 230,000 clones, around nine tenths seen once. Germline values: CDR1 MNHNY, CDR2 SVGAGI (reference sequence). The CDR3 is 13 residues long. The V and J ends lost 6 bases and 7 bases, in that order; junction bases with no gene match: 8. A remark on this clone: No antigen is known for it.

The V call is TRBV6-6, the J call TRBJ1-2, with TRBD1 matching 7 bases. The sample comprised PBMCs. The sequence came from a woman aged 18 to 35 in good health and CMV-seronegative. CDR3 sequence (DNA): TGTGCCAGCAGGACCGGGACAGCCCTTGGCTACACCTTC. Its protein product is CASRTGTALGYTF.